One sample yielded the 18 T cell receptor beta chains listed below, sequenced in a study of cytomegalovirus exposure and HLA in healthy donors. It was with 60 Vbeta and 13 Jbeta primers that the PCR ran. Sequenced by immunoSEQ multiplex PCR; TCRdb stores in-frame clones only, minus some. The table includes about 130,000 clones, approximately 70% detected once. The source material was PBMCs. The receptor source for this set is a woman aged 55 to 70 in good health and CMV-seropositive.

The rearrangement joins TRBV6-1 to TRBJ1-1; possibly TRBD1 for D (5 bases). V was trimmed by 4 bases and J by 3 bases, leaving 9 bases between them. CDR1 and CDR2 from the germline V gene are MNHNS and SASEGT. The CDR3 length is 13 residues. Written as DNA, the CDR3 is TGTGCCAGCAGTGCAGGGACTTACACTGAAGCTTTCTTT. It translates to CASSAGTYTEAFF.

CDR3 bases: TGCGCCAGCAGTGAGTTTGTGTCAGGCCGTCATGATACGCAGTATTTT. Translation gives CASSEFVSGRHDTQYF. The chain recombines TRBV10-1 with TRBJ2-3; D gene unclear. The V end lost 1 base, the J end lost 6 bases, and 17 bases lay between the germline ends. Germline CDR1 is WNHNN and CDR2 is SYGVQD (reference sequence). The CDR3 runs to 16 residues.

With regard to this clone: At one boundary the junction diverges from the germline segment, which might be a read error. The V gene is TRBV7-9, the J gene TRBJ1-1; D is undetermined. There are 17 residues in the CDR3. The V gene's germline CDR1 is SEHNR and CDR2 FQNEAQ (reference sequence). The CDR3 is CSSGRRGDQRRGTEAFF. The CDR3 region has the DNA TGTTCCAGCGGTAGACGCGGGGATCAGAGGAGAGGCACTGAAGCTTTCTTT.

As to this clone: The junction differs from germline at one of its ends, possibly a read error. The gene calls are TRBV6-5 and TRBJ1-6; no clear D. CDR1 and CDR2 from the germline V gene are MNHEY and SVGAGI. This CDR3 region has 14 residues. The CDR3 DNA sequence: TGTGCCGGCAGATCAGGTGATGGTTTCTCACCCCTCCACTTT. It codes for CAGRSGDGFSPLHF.

The chain couples TRBV5-1 to TRBJ1-1; 8 bases are a match to TRBD1. J lost 2 bases, V lost 0 bases, and 6 bases had no gene match. Germline-derived CDR1 and CDR2 are SGHRS and YFSETQ. The CDR3 is 16 residues long. In nucleotides, the CDR3 is TGCGCCAGCAGCTTGGGCTCTACAGGGGGAAACACTGAAGCTTTCTTT. It yields the protein CASSLGSTGGNTEAFF.

The gene calls are TRBV21-1 and TRBJ1-6; the table's D call TRBD1 went unverified against the DNA. TRBV21-1 corresponds to a pseudogene. CDR3 length: 17 amino acids. In DNA, the CDR3 is TGTGCCAGCAGCAAAGAGGGCAGGGGCACCTATAATTCACCCCTCCACTTT. Its translation: CASSKEGRGTYNSPLHF.

The V call is TRBV9, the J call TRBJ2-1; a weak D match, TRBD1 (5 bases). Per germline, CDR1 SGDLS and CDR2 YYNGEE. CDR3 length equals 16 residues. V was trimmed by 1 base and J by 4 bases, leaving 15 bases between them. The chain's CDR3 is CASSVRVDSLYNEQFF. CDR3 coding DNA: TGTGCCAGCAGCGTAAGGGTCGACAGTCTATACAATGAGCAGTTCTTC.

The chain combines TRBV5-4 with TRBJ2-7, with TRBD2 matching over 9 bases. The V gene end was trimmed by 5 bases and the J gene end by 5 bases; junction bases not matched to a gene: 11. CDR1 is SGHNT, CDR2 YYREEE, per germline (reference sequence). The length of the CDR3 is 15 residues. Here the CDR3 reads CASRPTGTSRHEQYF. The CDR3 DNA reads as TGTGCCAGCAGACCTACCGGGACTAGCCGGCACGAGCAGTACTTC.

The CDR3 region is CASSATGYGETQYF. The CDR3 coding sequence is TGTGCCAGCAGTGCTACAGGGTACGGGGAGACCCAGTACTTC. V and J are TRBV6-1 and TRBJ2-5; D possibly corresponds to TRBD1 (6 bases). From germline, CDR1 is MNHNS and CDR2 SASEGT. The V gene lost 4 bases and the J gene lost 5 bases, with 14 bases spanning the gap. The CDR3 loop spans 14 amino acids.

CDR3 in DNA: TGTGCCAGCAGCGGGACAGGGGTAACTGAAGCTTTCTTT. It yields the protein CASSGTGVTEAFF. The gene calls are TRBV6-5 and TRBJ1-1, with 10 bases aligning to TRBD1. With V trimmed by 6 bases and J by 5 bases, 3 bases remained unmatched. This CDR3 is 13 amino acids long. Per the germline V gene, CDR1 is MNHEY and CDR2 is SVGAGI.

V usage is TRBV4-1 and J usage is TRBJ2-7; no reliable D call. Trimming pared 3 bases from V and 3 bases from J, leaving 6 bases between. The CDR3 is 12 residues long. CDR1 is MGHRA and CDR2 is YSYEKL in the germline V gene. This chain's CDR3 is CASSHTGYEQYF. The CDR3, as DNA: TGCGCCAGCAGCCATACGGGCTACGAGCAGTACTTC.

About this clone itself: This specimen includes other DNA sequences encoding the same CDR3. The chain has TRBV19 and TRBJ2-7; D unclear. V shed 5 bases and J shed 7 bases, with 15 bases lying between them. The CDR3 loop spans 13 amino acids. The V gene's germline CDR1 is LNHDA and CDR2 SQIVND (reference sequence). For the CDR3, the DNA is TGTGCCAGTAGTTTTCAGAGGTTCGTAGAGCAGTACTTC. It encodes CASSFQRFVEQYF. The whole variable domain, remainder taken from reference TRBV19 and TRBJ2-7, is DGGITQSPKYLFRKEGQNVTLSCEQNLNHDAMYWYRQDPGQGLRLIYYSQIVNDFQKGDIAEGYSVSREKKESFPLTVTSAQKNPTAFYLCASSFQRFVEQYFGPGTRLTVT.

The genes are TRBV5-1 and TRBJ2-7, with D possibly being TRBD1 (8 bases). Germline CDR1 SGHRS, CDR2 YFSETQ. V lost 0 bases and J 5 bases, leaving 15 bases between the germline ends. The CDR3 is 15 amino acids. CDR3 in DNA: TGCGCCAGCAGCTTGGGACAGGGGAGGGGGGACGAGCAGTACTTC. Its translation: CASSLGQGRGDEQYF.

The chain couples TRBV6-1 to TRBJ2-3, with D possibly TRBD2 on 6 matching bases. Trimming took off 4 bases at V and 2 bases at J, with 13 bases between the two ends. Per the germline V gene, CDR1 is MNHNS and CDR2 is SASEGT. The CDR3 extends over 15 amino acids. The CDR3 sequence is CASSVRGEVTDTQYF. The DNA of the CDR3 is TGTGCCAGCAGTGTAAGAGGGGAGGTCACAGATACGCAGTATTTT.

This clone was found a few times. The chain employs TRBV12-5 and TRBJ1-2, with D perhaps TRBD1 (5 bases). The CDR3 spans 13 residues. Trimming took off 1 base at V and 4 bases at J, with 7 bases between the two ends. The germline CDR1 and CDR2 sequences are LGHNT and FRNRAP. The CDR3 DNA follows: TGTGCTAGTGGTTTGGGGACATCCTATGGCTACACCTTC. Translated: CASGLGTSYGYTF.

The V gene is TRBV9, the J gene TRBJ1-4; 8 nucleotides align to TRBD1. The CDR3 sequence is 15 residues long. Trimming at V came to 2 bases and at J to 8 bases, leaving 8 bases not matched to a gene. Looked up from germline, CDR1 is SGDLS and CDR2 is YYNGEE. The CDR3 region has the DNA TGTGCCAGCAGCGTCGGACAGGGAGTTAAAGAAAAACTGTTTTTT. Encoded protein: CASSVGQGVKEKLFF.

The genes are TRBV6-5 and TRBJ2-7; 11 bases are a match to TRBD1. The germline V gene has CDR1 MNHEY and CDR2 SVGAGI. Trimming removed 10 bases from V and 2 bases from J; junction bases left unmatched: 7. This CDR3 region has 14 residues. The CDR3 DNA reads TGTGCCACCCAGACGGGACAGGGGGCCTACGAGCAGTACTTC. Its protein product is CATQTGQGAYEQYF.

CDR3: CASSFQRGQETQYF. The CDR3 coding sequence is TGCGCCAGCAGCTTTCAGCGGGGGCAAGAGACCCAGTACTTC. This sequence joins TRBV5-1 and TRBJ2-5; the match to TRBD2 covers 8 bases. V lost 2 bases and J lost 2; bases outside the gene matches: 2. Germline lookup yields CDR1 SGHRS and CDR2 YFSETQ. The CDR3 spans 14 residues.